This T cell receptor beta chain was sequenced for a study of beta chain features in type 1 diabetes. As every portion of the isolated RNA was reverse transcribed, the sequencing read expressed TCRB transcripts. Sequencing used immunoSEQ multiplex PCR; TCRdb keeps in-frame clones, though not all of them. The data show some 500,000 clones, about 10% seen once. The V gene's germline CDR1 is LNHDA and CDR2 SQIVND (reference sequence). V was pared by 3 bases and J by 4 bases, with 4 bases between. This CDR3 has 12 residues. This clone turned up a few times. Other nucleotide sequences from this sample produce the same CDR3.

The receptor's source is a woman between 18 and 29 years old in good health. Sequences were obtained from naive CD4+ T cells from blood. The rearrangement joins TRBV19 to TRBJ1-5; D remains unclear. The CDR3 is CASSIGNQPQHF. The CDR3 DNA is TGTGCCAGTAGTATTGGTAATCAGCCCCAGCATTTT.